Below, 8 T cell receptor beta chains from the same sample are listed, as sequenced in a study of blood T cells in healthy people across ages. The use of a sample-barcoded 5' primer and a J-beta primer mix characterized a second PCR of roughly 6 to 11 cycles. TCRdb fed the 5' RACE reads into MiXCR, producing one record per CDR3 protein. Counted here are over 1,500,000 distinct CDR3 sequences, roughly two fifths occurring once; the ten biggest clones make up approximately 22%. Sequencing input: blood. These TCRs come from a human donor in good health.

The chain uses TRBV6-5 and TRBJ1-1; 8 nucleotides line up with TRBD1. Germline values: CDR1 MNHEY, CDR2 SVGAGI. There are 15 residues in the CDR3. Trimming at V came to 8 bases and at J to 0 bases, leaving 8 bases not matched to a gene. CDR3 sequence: CASPDRGGMNTEAFF. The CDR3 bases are TGTGCCAGCCCTGACAGGGGCGGGATGAACACTGAAGCTTTCTTT.

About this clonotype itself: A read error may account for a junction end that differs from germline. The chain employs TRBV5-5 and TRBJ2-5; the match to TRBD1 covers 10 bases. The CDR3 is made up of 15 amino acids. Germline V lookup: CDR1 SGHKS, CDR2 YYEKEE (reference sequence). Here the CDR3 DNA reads TGTGCCAGTAGCTATCCGGGACAGGGGAGTGAGACCCAGTACTTC. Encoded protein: CASSYPGQGSETQYF.

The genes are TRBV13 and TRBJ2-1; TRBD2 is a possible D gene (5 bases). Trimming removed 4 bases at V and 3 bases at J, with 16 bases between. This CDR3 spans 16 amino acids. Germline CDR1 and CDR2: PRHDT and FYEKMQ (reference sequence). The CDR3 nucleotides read TGTGCCAGCAGCTCAGTACTTAACCGGGACTACAATGAGCAGTTCTTC. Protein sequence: CASSSVLNRDYNEQFF.

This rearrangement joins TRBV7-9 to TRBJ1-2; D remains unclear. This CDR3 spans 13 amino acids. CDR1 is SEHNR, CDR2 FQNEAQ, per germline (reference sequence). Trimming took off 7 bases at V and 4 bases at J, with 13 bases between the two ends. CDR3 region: CASTISRGYGYTF. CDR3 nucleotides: TGTGCCAGCACCATAAGCCGGGGCTATGGCTACACCTTC.

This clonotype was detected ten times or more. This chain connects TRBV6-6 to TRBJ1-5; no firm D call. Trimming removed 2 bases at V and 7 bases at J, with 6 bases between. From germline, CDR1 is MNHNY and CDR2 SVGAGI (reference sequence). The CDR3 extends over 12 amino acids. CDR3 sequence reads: CASSYAGQPQHF. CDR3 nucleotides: TGTGCCAGCAGTTACGCCGGCCAGCCCCAGCATTTT.

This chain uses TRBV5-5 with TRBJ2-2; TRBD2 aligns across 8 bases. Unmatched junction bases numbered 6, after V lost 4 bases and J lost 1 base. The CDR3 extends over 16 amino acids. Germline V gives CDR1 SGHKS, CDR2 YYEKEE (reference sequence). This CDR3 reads CASSPRLAMNTGELFF. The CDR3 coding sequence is TGTGCCAGCAGCCCCCGACTAGCGATGAACACCGGGGAGCTGTTTTTT.

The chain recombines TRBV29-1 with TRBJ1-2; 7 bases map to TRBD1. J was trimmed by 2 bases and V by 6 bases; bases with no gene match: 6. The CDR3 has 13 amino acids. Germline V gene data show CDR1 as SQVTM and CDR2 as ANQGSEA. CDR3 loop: CSVPQGGNYGYTF. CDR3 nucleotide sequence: TGCAGCGTGCCTCAGGGGGGGAACTATGGCTACACCTTC. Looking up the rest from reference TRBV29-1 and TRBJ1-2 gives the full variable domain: SAVISQKPSRDICQRGTSLTIQCQVDSQVTMMFWYRQQPGQSLTLIATANQGSEATYESGFVIDKFPISRPNLTFSTLTVSNMSPEDSSIYLCSVPQGGNYGYTFGSGTRLTVV.

The CDR3 coding sequence is TGTGCCACCGAAAAGGGGGGAGACACTGAAGCTTTCTTT. Encoded protein: CATEKGGDTEAFF. This rearrangement joins TRBV18 to TRBJ1-1; a weak D match, TRBD1 (6 bases). The V gene's germline CDR1 is KGHSH and CDR2 LQKENI. This CDR3 region has 13 residues. V gave up 10 bases and J gave up 3 bases, with 15 bases separating them.